The rows below give T cell receptor beta chains drawn from one sample of a study of vaccination effects on CD4 cells after COVID-19. For these receptors, no antigen is known. Data came from immunoSEQ multiplex PCR; TCRdb stores just in-frame clones and leaves some out. The data hold about 45,000 clones, with approximately 74% observed a single time. Sequenced here: CD4+ T cells from PBMCs cultured without peptide, sampled before COVID-19 vaccination. The receptors originated from a human donor who had a prior SARS-CoV-2 infection. CDR3s include the opening cysteine and the closing phenylalanine or tryptophan. Each record gives: D gene, clone size, V gene, J gene, CDR3 protein, CDR3 DNA. The D gene is left open where the match is weak. Size tells how often a clone was seen (once, few, many) or the class of an expanded clone, and some rows leave it out.

>TRBD2|-|TRBV10-3|TRBJ2-7
CAISDPPPRIAGRNEQYF
TGTGCCATCAGTGATCCCCCACCCCGAATAGCGGGAAGGAACGAGCAGTACTTC
>TRBD1|-|TRBV5-8|TRBJ2-3
CASGEFWTGLITDTQYF
TGTGCCAGCGGAGAGTTTTGGACAGGTCTTATCACAGATACGCAGTATTTT
>-|-|TRBV5-6|TRBJ1-1
CASSLVEDGTEAFF
TGTGCCAGCAGCTTGGTGGAGGATGGCACTGAAGCTTTCTTT
>TRBD1|-|TRBV9|TRBJ2-7
CASSVTGTVAEQYF
TGTGCCAGCAGCGTAACCGGGACAGTAGCCGAGCAGTACTTC
>TRBD2|-|TRBV3-1/TRBV3-2|TRBJ2-1
CASSQVTSSGSQFF
TGTGCCAGCAGCCAAGTCACTTCTAGCGGGAGTCAGTTCTTC
>TRBD2|-|TRBV6-5|TRBJ2-2
CASNRAGVAGELFF
TGTGCCAGCAATCGAGCGGGAGTAGCCGGGGAGCTGTTTTTT
>TRBD2|-|TRBV5-1|TRBJ2-1
CASSLVLAGTDEQFF
TGCGCCAGCAGCTTGGTGCTAGCGGGGACCGATGAGCAGTTCTTC
>-|-|TRBV11-2|TRBJ2-7
CASRPPALYEQYF
TGTGCCAGCCGCCCTCCGGCTCTCTACGAGCAGTACTTC
>TRBD1|few|TRBV6-2/TRBV6-3|TRBJ1-5
CASRPRQGSNQPQHF
TGTGCCAGCAGACCTAGACAGGGAAGCAATCAGCCCCAGCATTTT
>TRBD2|-|TRBV7-3|TRBJ2-1
CASSLVGGSGQNEQFF
TGTGCCAGCAGCTTAGTTGGCGGGAGTGGGCAAAATGAGCAGTTCTTC
>-|-|TRBV11-2|TRBJ2-1
CASSRTGGHTYNEQFF
TGTGCCAGCAGCCGGACCGGGGGCCACACGTACAATGAGCAGTTCTTC
>-|-|TRBV20-1|TRBJ2-7
CSAEKAYEQYF
TGCAGTGCTGAGAAGGCCTACGAGCAGTACTTC
>-|-|TRBV30|TRBJ1-6
CAWSEIGRRTVRVVHF
TGTGCCTGGAGCGAGATCGGTCGGCGGACGGTTCGAGTGGTCCACTTT
>TRBD2|-|TRBV19|TRBJ2-1
CASSILAGGLPHEQFF
TGTGCCAGTAGTATTCTAGCGGGGGGTTTACCCCATGAGCAGTTCTTC
>-|few|TRBV21-1|TRBJ1-4
CASSKGGGTNEKLFF
TGTGCCAGCAGCAAAGGAGGGGGAACTAATGAAAAACTGTTTTTT
>-|-|TRBV7-9|TRBJ1-3
CASSSQAVEAGNTIYF
TGTGCCAGCAGCTCGCAGGCAGTCGAAGCTGGAAACACCATATATTTT
>-|-|TRBV2|TRBJ1-1
CASSGLSWGQGNTEAFF
TGTGCCAGCAGTGGCCTTAGTTGGGGGCAGGGGAACACTGAAGCTTTCTTT
>-|-|TRBV5-1|TRBJ2-7
CASSLSGDGSEQYF
TGCGCCAGCAGCTTGTCAGGGGACGGCTCCGAGCAGTACTTC
>-|-|TRBV14|TRBJ1-2
CASSHGSPGRTIDGYTF
TGTGCCAGCAGCCATGGCTCCCCGGGACGGACGATCGATGGCTACACCTTC
>-|-|TRBV12-3/TRBV12-4|TRBJ2-7
CASSLRHEQYF
TGTGCCAGCAGTTTACGGCACGAGCAGTACTTC
>-|-|TRBV5-1|TRBJ2-5
CASSRDPQETQYF
TGCGCCAGCAGCCGGGACCCCCAAGAGACCCAGTACTTC
>-|-|TRBV10-1|TRBJ1-1
CASSDRTPEGSTEAFF
TGCGCCAGCAGTGATCGGACACCAGAGGGTAGCACTGAAGCTTTCTTT
>-|-|TRBV20-1|TRBJ2-3
CSARDRLTQYF
TGCAGTGCTAGAGATCGGCTAACGCAGTATTTT
>-|-|TRBV7-9|TRBJ1-6
CASSPGRDYNSPLHF
TGTGCCAGCAGCCCGGGGCGGGACTATAATTCACCCCTCCACTTT
>-|-|TRBV6-5|TRBJ1-5
CASDWGAGQPQHF
TGTGCCAGCGATTGGGGGGCTGGACAGCCCCAGCATTTT
>-|-|TRBV6-5|TRBJ1-1
CASSYSGGFGAFF
TGTGCCAGCAGTTACTCCGGGGGCTTTGGGGCTTTCTTT
>-|-|TRBV6-2/TRBV6-3|TRBJ1-5
CASSYSSPLGLSNQPQHF
TGTGCCAGCAGTTACTCGAGTCCCCTCGGCCTCAGCAATCAGCCCCAGCATTTT
>-|-|TRBV11-1|TRBJ1-2
CASSMGPTRGYGYTF
TGTGCCAGCAGCATGGGCCCGACTAGGGGCTATGGCTACACCTTC
>-|few|TRBV15|TRBJ2-2
CATSRDWANTGELFF
TGTGCCACCAGCAGAGACTGGGCCAACACCGGGGAGCTGTTTTTT
>TRBD2|-|TRBV28|TRBJ2-3
CASSFLVSGGTDTQYF
TGTGCCAGCAGTTTTCTCGTGAGCGGGGGCACAGATACGCAGTATTTT
>-|-|TRBV2|TRBJ1-1
CASSVFGAGLSAEAFF
TGTGCCAGCAGTGTTTTCGGGGCAGGGCTGTCCGCTGAAGCTTTCTTT
>-|-|TRBV11-2|TRBJ2-1
CASSLAGSSYNEQFF
TGTGCCAGCAGCTTAGCGGGGAGCTCCTACAATGAGCAGTTCTTC
>-|few|TRBV9|TRBJ2-5
CASSPKVASVQETQYF
TGTGCCAGCTCTCCCAAGGTAGCGTCCGTCCAAGAGACCCAGTACTTC
>TRBD1|-|TRBV20-1|TRBJ1-1
CSAHRGGEAFF
TGCAGTGCTCACAGGGGGGGGGAAGCTTTCTTT
>TRBD2|-|TRBV6-5|TRBJ2-1
CASSYGPGGEQFF
TGTGCCAGCAGTTACGGACCGGGAGGTGAGCAGTTCTTC
>-|-|TRBV19|TRBJ1-2
CASSSQGYGYTF
TGTGCCAGTAGTTCGCAGGGTTACGGCTACACCTTC
>-|-|TRBV24-1|TRBJ2-5
CATSDPSPRETQYF
TGTGCCACCAGTGATCCGTCGCCCAGGGAGACCCAGTACTTC
>-|-|TRBV10-1|TRBJ2-1
CATDGRGDITYNEQFF
TGCGCTACCGATGGGAGGGGGGACATCACCTACAATGAGCAGTTCTTC
>-|once|TRBV11-2|TRBJ1-3
CASSLAGSGNTIYF
TGTGCCAGCAGCTTAGCTGGGTCTGGAAACACCATATATTTT
>-|few|TRBV5-4|TRBJ1-1
CASSLEGWDTEAFF
TGTGCCAGCAGCTTGGAGGGGTGGGACACTGAAGCTTTCTTT
>-|-|TRBV6-1|TRBJ2-6
CASSDYGAGANVLTF
TGTGCCAGCAGTGATTATGGGGCTGGGGCCAACGTCCTGACTTTC
>TRBD2|-|TRBV5-4|TRBJ2-5
CASGVAGIPGTQYF
TGTGCCAGCGGTGTAGCGGGGATCCCCGGGACCCAGTACTTC
>TRBD2|-|TRBV6-1|TRBJ2-7
CASSDRVAGVNEQYF
TGTGCCAGCAGTGATAGGGTAGCGGGAGTAAACGAGCAGTACTTC
>-|few|TRBV7-2|TRBJ2-1
CASSPLLYGEQFF
TGTGCCAGCAGCCCCCTCTTATACGGCGAGCAGTTCTTC
>-|-|TRBV11-3|TRBJ2-3
CASSPRVPDTQYF
TGTGCCAGCAGCCCCAGGGTCCCAGATACGCAGTATTTT
>-|once|TRBV7-8|TRBJ2-3
CASSSETDRVTDTQYF
TGTGCCAGCAGCAGCGAGACCGACAGAGTTACAGATACGCAGTATTTT
>-|few|TRBV25-1|TRBJ2-6
CASISGANVLTF
TGTGCGAGTATCTCTGGGGCCAACGTCCTGACTTTC
>-|-|TRBV11-3|TRBJ2-5
CASSLTFRGLGETQYF
TGTGCCAGCAGCTTAACTTTTCGAGGGCTTGGAGAGACCCAGTACTTC
>-|-|TRBV4-2|TRBJ2-7
CASSLEVATHEQYF
TGTGCCAGCAGCCTCGAGGTAGCGACTCACGAGCAGTACTTC